The rows below give T cell receptor beta chains drawn from one sample of a study of shared clonotypes between healthy human individuals. Profiling relied on immunoSEQ multiplex PCR, and the TCRdb table lists in-frame clones only, not all of them. The table records approximately 720,000 clones, around 90% of them present only once. The sequenced sample consisted of naive CD8+ T cells sorted from blood. The receptors were gathered from a young man in good health. Both conserved end residues are part of each CDR3. Fields, in order: D gene, clone size, V gene, J gene, CDR3 DNA, CDR3 protein. The D gene is left open where the match is weak. Clone size is stated in some rows and not others, as once, few, many or a class when expanded.

.	.	TRBV20-1	TRBJ1-2	TGCAGTGGAAGGACTGCCTATGGCTACACCTTC	CSGRTAYGYTF
.	.	TRBV29-1	TRBJ2-7	TGCAGCGTTCAAGACACCTCTAAGCTTTACGAGCAGTACTTC	CSVQDTSKLYEQYF
TRBD2	once	TRBV4-3	TRBJ2-3	TGCGCCAGCAGTGGGGGGCTAGCGGGAGATACGCAGTATTTT	CASSGGLAGDTQYF
TRBD1	.	TRBV27	TRBJ2-7	TGTGCCAGCGCAGACAGGGCCCTTTCCTACGAGCAGTACTTC	CASADRALSYEQYF
TRBD1	.	TRBV27	TRBJ2-5	TGTGCCAGCAGTTTCGGGACAGGTCGCCAAGAGACCCAGTACTTC	CASSFGTGRQETQYF
TRBD1	.	TRBV2	TRBJ1-5	TGTGCCAGCACTAAAGGGCAGGGGGCAGGTGGCAATCAGCCCCAGCATTTT	CASTKGQGAGGNQPQHF
TRBD2	.	TRBV9	TRBJ2-1	TGTGCCAGCAGCGCGCGCCGTCTAGCGGGAGGGCCAGGTGAGCAGTTCTTC	CASSARRLAGGPGEQFF
.	.	TRBV5-6	TRBJ1-1	TGTGCCAGCAGTCGGGGCACTGAAGCTTTCTTT	CASSRGTEAFF
.	.	TRBV27	TRBJ1-1	TGTGCCAGCAGTTATGGCCGGAACACTGAAGCTTTCTTT	CASSYGRNTEAFF
.	.	TRBV19	TRBJ1-1	TGTGCCAGTAGTTTCGGGGGGAACACTGAAGCTTTCTTT	CASSFGGNTEAFF
.	.	TRBV14	TRBJ2-3	TGTGCCAGCAGCCAAGTTCGAGATACGCAGTATTTT	CASSQVRDTQYF
.	.	TRBV5-1	TRBJ2-3	TGCGCCAGCAGCCACGGGGCTCAGAGCACAGATACGCAGTATTTT	CASSHGAQSTDTQYF
TRBD1	.	TRBV18	TRBJ2-1	TGTGCCAGCTCACCACCCCAGGGGGTTTACAATGAGCAGTTCTTC	CASSPPQGVYNEQFF
TRBD2	.	TRBV5-4	TRBJ2-7	TGTGCCAGCAGCTCCGGGACTAGGCAGGGCGAGCAGTACTTC	CASSSGTRQGEQYF
.	.	TRBV27	TRBJ1-5	TGTGCCAGCAGTTCTTTACCTCGGGACGGTAGCAATCAGCCCCAGCATTTT	CASSSLPRDGSNQPQHF
.	.	TRBV27	TRBJ2-7	TGTGCCAGCAGTTTAACGCGTTCCCGGTCCTACGAGCAGTACTTC	CASSLTRSRSYEQYF
.	.	TRBV7-9	TRBJ2-7	TGTGCCAGCAGCTTGTCTGGCGGAGGGAGCTCCTACGAGCAGTACTTC	CASSLSGGGSSYEQYF
.	.	TRBV27	TRBJ2-3	TGTGCCAGCAGGACACTAGCCGATACGCAGTATTTT	CASRTLADTQYF
TRBD1	.	TRBV7-2	TRBJ1-1	TGTGCCAGCAGCTTCGAGGGGGCGATGAACACTGAAGCTTTCTTT	CASSFEGAMNTEAFF
TRBD2	few	TRBV27	TRBJ2-1	TGTGCCAGCGGGACTAGCGGGAGTGAGCAGTTCTTC	CASGTSGSEQFF
TRBD2	once	TRBV4-1	TRBJ2-5	TGCGCCAGCAGCCAAGTTAGCGGGAGGGCTCAAGAGACCCAGTACTTC	CASSQVSGRAQETQYF
.	.	TRBV6-6	TRBJ1-5	TGTGCCAGCAGTTTATCAGGGGGCAATCAGCCCCAGCATTTT	CASSLSGGNQPQHF
.	few	TRBV10-2	TRBJ2-7	TGCGCCAGCAGACCCGACACTCCCTACGAGCAGTACTTC	CASRPDTPYEQYF
TRBD1	.	TRBV6-6	TRBJ1-2	TGTGCCAGCAGATCAAGGGGACAGAACTATGGCTACACCTTC	CASRSRGQNYGYTF
.	.	TRBV19	TRBJ2-1	TGTGCCAGTAGTATAGAAGGACTAAACTACAATGAGCAGTTCTTC	CASSIEGLNYNEQFF
.	.	TRBV5-1	TRBJ2-7	TGCGCCAGCGCACATAGGGACACCGAGCAGTACTTC	CASAHRDTEQYF